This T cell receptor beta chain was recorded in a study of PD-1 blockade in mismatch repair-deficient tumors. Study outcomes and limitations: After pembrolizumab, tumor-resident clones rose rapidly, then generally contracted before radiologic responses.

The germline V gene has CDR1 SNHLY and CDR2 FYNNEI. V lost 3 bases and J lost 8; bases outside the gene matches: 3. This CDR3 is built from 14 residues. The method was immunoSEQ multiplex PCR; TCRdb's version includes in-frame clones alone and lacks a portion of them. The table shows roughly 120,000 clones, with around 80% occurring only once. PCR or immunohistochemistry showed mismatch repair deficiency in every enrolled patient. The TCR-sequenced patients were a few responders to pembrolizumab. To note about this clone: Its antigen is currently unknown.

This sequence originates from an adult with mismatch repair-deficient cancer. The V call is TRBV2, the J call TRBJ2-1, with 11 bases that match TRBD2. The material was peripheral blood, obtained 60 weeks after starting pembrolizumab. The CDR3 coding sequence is TGTGCCAGCAGTGAGCTAGCGGGAGGATATGAGCAGTTCTTC. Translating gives CASSELAGGYEQFF.